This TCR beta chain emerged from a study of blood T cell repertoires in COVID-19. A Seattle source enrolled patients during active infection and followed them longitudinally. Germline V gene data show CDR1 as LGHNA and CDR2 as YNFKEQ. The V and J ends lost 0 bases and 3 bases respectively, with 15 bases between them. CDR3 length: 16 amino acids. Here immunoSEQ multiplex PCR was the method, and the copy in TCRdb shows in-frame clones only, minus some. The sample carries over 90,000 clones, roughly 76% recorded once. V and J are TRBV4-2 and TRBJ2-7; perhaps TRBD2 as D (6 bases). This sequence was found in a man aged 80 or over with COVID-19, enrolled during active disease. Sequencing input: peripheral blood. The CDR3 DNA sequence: TGTGCCAGCAGCCAAGATCCTACCGGGAGAAGCTACGAGCAGTACTTC. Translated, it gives CASSQDPTGRSYEQYF.